This is a list of T cell receptor beta chains from one sample in a study of identical twins. TCRdb ran MiXCR on the 5' RACE reads and lists one entry per CDR3 protein. The table records 500,000 to 650,000 distinct CDR3 sequences, 20% to 25% of them present only once. The same sample was also studied in work on yellow fever vaccine responses in identical twins.

Specimen: CD4+ T cells sorted from blood. The origin of the receptors is a woman younger than 30 in good health. The CDR3 runs from the conserved cysteine through the conserved F or W. Fields, in order: D gene, J gene, V gene, clone size, CDR3 DNA, CDR3 protein. D genes are given only for firm matches. Clone size appears in some rows only: once, few, many, or a class for an expanded clone.

D gene: NA; J gene: TRBJ1-2; V gene: TRBV2; clone size: NA; CDR3 DNA: TGTGCCAGCATGGCAGGGGAAATGTTGCGTGGCTACACCTTC; CDR3 protein: CASMAGEMLRGYTF
D gene: TRBD2; J gene: TRBJ2-3; V gene: TRBV5-5; clone size: NA; CDR3 DNA: TGTGCCAGCAGTCTCGGGACTACTCGATCAGATACGCAGTATTTT; CDR3 protein: CASSLGTTRSDTQYF
D gene: TRBD1; J gene: TRBJ2-2; V gene: TRBV27; clone size: NA; CDR3 DNA: TGTGCCAGCAGTTCGCCGGGACAGGGGTGGACCGGGGAGCTGTTTTTT; CDR3 protein: CASSSPGQGWTGELFF
D gene: TRBD2; J gene: TRBJ2-1; V gene: TRBV4-1; clone size: few; CDR3 DNA: TGCGCCAGCAGCCCTATTAGCGGGGGGTACAATGAGCAGTTCTTC; CDR3 protein: CASSPISGGYNEQFF
D gene: NA; J gene: TRBJ2-1; V gene: TRBV24-1; clone size: few; CDR3 DNA: TGTGCCACCAGTGGGGCCGCTGGGACACATTACACGAATGAGCAGTTCTTC; CDR3 protein: CATSGAAGTHYTNEQFF
D gene: TRBD1; J gene: TRBJ2-7; V gene: TRBV28; clone size: many; CDR3 DNA: TGTGCCACAGCCGTCCGGGACAGGGGAAAGGGCGAGCAGTACTTC; CDR3 protein: CATAVRDRGKGEQYF
D gene: NA; J gene: TRBJ2-1; V gene: TRBV5-1; clone size: NA; CDR3 DNA: TGCGCCAGCAGCTTCTGGGGGCTGGACAATGAGCAGTTCTTC; CDR3 protein: CASSFWGLDNEQFF
D gene: TRBD2; J gene: TRBJ2-5; V gene: TRBV7-8; clone size: few; CDR3 DNA: TGTGCCAGCAGCTTTGGCGGGAGACAAGAGACCCAGTACTTC; CDR3 protein: CASSFGGRQETQYF
D gene: NA; J gene: TRBJ2-2; V gene: TRBV29-1; clone size: few; CDR3 DNA: TGCAGCGTTGCCGTATTTTCGAACACCGGGGAGCTGTTTTTT; CDR3 protein: CSVAVFSNTGELFF
D gene: NA; J gene: TRBJ2-7; V gene: TRBV7-9; clone size: many; CDR3 DNA: TGTGCCAGCAGTCAGGGCCGATCAGAGCAGTACTTC; CDR3 protein: CASSQGRSEQYF
D gene: NA; J gene: TRBJ1-2; V gene: TRBV20-1; clone size: many; CDR3 DNA: TGCAGTGCTAGAGATGAGCCGTTCATCTATGGCTACACCTTC; CDR3 protein: CSARDEPFIYGYTF
D gene: NA; J gene: TRBJ2-2; V gene: TRBV20-1; clone size: NA; CDR3 DNA: TGCAGTGCTAGACCCGGAGGAGGCGGGGAGCTGTTTTTT; CDR3 protein: CSARPGGGGELFF
D gene: NA; J gene: TRBJ2-5; V gene: TRBV7-2; clone size: NA; CDR3 DNA: TGTGCCAGCAGTCCATCGGGGGGCGCGTCGGAGACCCAGTACTTC; CDR3 protein: CASSPSGGASETQYF
D gene: NA; J gene: TRBJ2-5; V gene: TRBV28; clone size: NA; CDR3 DNA: TGTGCCAGCACCCTTGCGGGGCCTGAGACCCAGTACTTC; CDR3 protein: CASTLAGPETQYF
D gene: TRBD2; J gene: TRBJ2-5; V gene: TRBV20-1; clone size: NA; CDR3 DNA: TGCAGTGCCCCCGGCAGCGGGAGTGGAGAGACCCAGTACTTC; CDR3 protein: CSAPGSGSGETQYF
D gene: NA; J gene: TRBJ2-1; V gene: TRBV20-1; clone size: few; CDR3 DNA: TGCAGTGCTGCGGGTGGGGCGGATGAGCAGTTCTTC; CDR3 protein: CSAAGGADEQFF
D gene: NA; J gene: TRBJ2-7; V gene: TRBV2; clone size: many; CDR3 DNA: TGTGCCAGCAGCGACGGGCAGGGTTCCTACGAGCAGTACTTC; CDR3 protein: CASSDGQGSYEQYF
D gene: TRBD2; J gene: TRBJ2-7; V gene: TRBV18; clone size: once; CDR3 DNA: TGTGCCAGCTCACGACAGGCCGGGACTAGCGGGAGGGTCCCCTGGTACGAGCAGTACTTC; CDR3 protein: CASSRQAGTSGRVPWYEQYF
D gene: NA; J gene: TRBJ2-2; V gene: TRBV6-1; clone size: NA; CDR3 DNA: TGTGCCAGCAGATCAAATGGATATCAGAACGGGGAGCTGTTTTTT; CDR3 protein: CASRSNGYQNGELFF
D gene: NA; J gene: TRBJ2-5; V gene: TRBV20-1; clone size: NA; CDR3 DNA: TGCAGTGCTAGAGATGTGAAACAAGAGACCCAGTACTTC; CDR3 protein: CSARDVKQETQYF
D gene: NA; J gene: TRBJ2-5; V gene: TRBV11-1; clone size: NA; CDR3 DNA: TGTGCCAGCAGCTTAGGGCCTGATTGGGGACTGGGGCAAGAGACCCAGTACTTC; CDR3 protein: CASSLGPDWGLGQETQYF
D gene: TRBD2; J gene: TRBJ2-1; V gene: TRBV5-1; clone size: NA; CDR3 DNA: TGCGCCAGCACCCTTACGGGGGGGCCCTACAATGAGCAGTTCTTC; CDR3 protein: CASTLTGGPYNEQFF
D gene: TRBD1; J gene: TRBJ2-2; V gene: TRBV12-3/TRBV12-4; clone size: NA; CDR3 DNA: TGTGCCAGCAGTAGTCGGGACAGGGAAACCGGGGAGCTGTTTTTT; CDR3 protein: CASSSRDRETGELFF
D gene: NA; J gene: TRBJ2-4; V gene: TRBV2; clone size: NA; CDR3 DNA: TGTGCCAGCAGGGTGGACTCAAACATTCAGTACTTC; CDR3 protein: CASRVDSNIQYF
D gene: NA; J gene: TRBJ1-1; V gene: TRBV18; clone size: many; CDR3 DNA: TGTGCCAGCTCACCACCGATCAGGGGCAACACTGAAGCTTTCTTT; CDR3 protein: CASSPPIRGNTEAFF
D gene: NA; J gene: TRBJ1-5; V gene: TRBV6-1; clone size: NA; CDR3 DNA: TGTGCCAGCAGCGATGGGGTTAGCAATCAGCCCCAGCATTTT; CDR3 protein: CASSDGVSNQPQHF
D gene: TRBD2; J gene: TRBJ2-1; V gene: TRBV7-3; clone size: NA; CDR3 DNA: TGTGCCAGCAGCGGAGCCGGGACTAGCCACGGCTATGAGCAGTTCTTC; CDR3 protein: CASSGAGTSHGYEQFF
D gene: NA; J gene: TRBJ2-1; V gene: TRBV3-1; clone size: few; CDR3 DNA: TGTGCCAGCAGCCAAGTCTTTAAGGAGCAGTTCTTC; CDR3 protein: CASSQVFKEQFF